A single sample gave rise to the 22 T cell receptor beta chains below, sequenced in a study of metastatic and nonmetastatic thyroid tumors. No treatment of any kind had been given to any patient before thyroid surgery. TCRdb reprocessed the PCR reads using MiXCR. The profile shows more than 85,000 clones, roughly 8.6% of them singletons. The sample comprised blood. All receptors derive from a female donor with papillary thyroid cancer or a benign thyroid nodule (not recorded which). Some clones in this sample may be carry-over from other donors' samples.

This clone was counted ten times or more. The chain combines TRBV19 with TRBJ1-1, with no clear D. V was clipped by 4 bases and J by 6 bases, with 9 bases between them. CDR3 size: 12 residues. Germline values: CDR1 LNHDA, CDR2 SQIVND (reference sequence). CDR3: CASSTIFAEAFF. DNA of the CDR3: TGTGCCAGTAGTACGATTTTCGCTGAAGCTTTCTTT.

A few counts support this clone. It may be a read error: a sequence one base away is much more abundant. V gene TRBV12-5 combines with J gene TRBJ2-3; no firm D call. The CDR3 consists of 16 residues. Germline V gene data show CDR1 as LGHNT and CDR2 as FRNRAP. Trimming took off 3 bases at V and 3 bases at J, with 16 bases between the two ends. CDR3: CASGLGWTVGTDTQYF. The CDR3 DNA is TGTGCTAGTGGTTTAGGGTGGACGGTGGGGACAGATACGCAGTATTTT.

The CDR3, as DNA: TGTGCCAGCAGCCAAATGACGGGGGCCGAGGGTGGCTACACCTTC. Translation: CASSQMTGAEGGYTF. The J gene is TRBJ1-2, the V gene TRBV5-4; D possibly corresponds to TRBD1 (6 bases). CDR1 is SGHNT, CDR2 YYREEE, per germline (reference sequence). This CDR3 spans 15 amino acids. Trimming took 4 bases from V and 7 from J, leaving 20 bases between them. Based on the CDR3 plus reference TRBV5-4 and TRBJ1-2, the full variable domain is ETGVTQSPTHLIKTRGQQVTLRCSSQSGHNTVSWYQQALGQGPQFIFQYYREEENGRGNFPPRFSGLQFPNYSSELNVNALELDDSALYLCASSQMTGAEGGYTFGSGTRLTVV.

This clone turned up a few times. This rearrangement joins TRBV19 to TRBJ1-5; no clear D gene. CDR1 and CDR2 (germline): LNHDA, SQIVND (reference sequence). V dropped 3 bases and J dropped 1 base, with 13 bases sitting between them. This CDR3 contains 16 residues. The CDR3 nucleotides are TGTGCCAGTAGTATTAGTGGCGCTTTAAGCAATCAGCCCCAGCATTTT. Translation: CASSISGALSNQPQHF.

At least ten counts were recorded for this clone. The rearrangement uses TRBV5-1 and TRBJ2-1, with D unresolved. The CDR3 is 13 amino acids. V shed 4 bases and J shed 1 base, with 6 bases lying between them. The germline V gene encodes CDR1 SGHRS and CDR2 YFSETQ. The CDR3 nucleotides are TGCGCCAGCAGCCCAAGTTCCTACAATGAGCAGTTCTTC. It codes for CASSPSSYNEQFF.

This clone has at least ten counts. The chain combines TRBV11-2 with TRBJ2-1; D is possibly TRBD2 (6 bases). V lost 2 bases and J lost 4, with 12 bases in between. Germline V gene data show CDR1 as SGHAT and CDR2 as FQNNGV. This CDR3 has 15 residues. CDR3 sequence reads: CASSLRGSSYNEQFF. The CDR3 DNA reads TGTGCCAGCAGCTTACGGGGGTCTTCTTACAATGAGCAGTTCTTC.

The table lists this clone with many counts. The CDR3 here is CAWSAGPNSPLHF. For the CDR3, the DNA is TGTGCCTGGAGTGCCGGACCTAATTCACCCCTCCACTTT. The chain combines TRBV30 with TRBJ1-6; D call uncertain. There are 13 residues in the CDR3. V was shortened by 1 base and J by 6 bases, with 7 bases between the two germline ends. Germline V lookup: CDR1 GTSNPN, CDR2 SVGIG (reference sequence).

This clone was observed a few times. Given a much more abundant clone one base away, this may be a read error. The rearrangement links TRBV6-1 to TRBJ2-3; D gene ambiguous. The CDR3 consists of 13 residues. V lost 7 bases and J lost 3, with 11 bases in between. Germline V gives CDR1 MNHNS, CDR2 SASEGT. The CDR3 nucleotides are TGTGCCAGCATCCCCCGGTGGACAGATACGCAGTATTTT. Residues: CASIPRWTDTQYF.

Many counts were recorded for this clone. The gene calls are TRBV30 and TRBJ2-2; the D is unclear. V gave up 1 base and J gave up 5 bases, with 5 bases separating them. The CDR3 sequence is 12 residues long. Germline loops: CDR1 GTSNPN, CDR2 SVGIG (reference sequence). In DNA, the CDR3 is TGTGCCTGGAGTGACGGAACCGGGGAGCTGTTTTTT. It is translated as CAWSDGTGELFF.

This clone was seen a handful of times. This chain uses TRBV15 with TRBJ2-1; D unclear. The germline V gene has CDR1 LNHNV and CDR2 YYDKDF (reference sequence). The CDR3 sequence is 12 residues long. With 7 bases removed from V and 9 bases from J, the gap between germline ends came to 13 bases. CDR3 protein: CATIRLRSEQFF. The CDR3, as DNA: TGTGCCACCATCAGGTTACGCAGTGAGCAGTTCTTC.

This clone was detected many times. The gene calls are TRBV11-2 and TRBJ2-5, with 9 positions matching TRBD2. V shed 3 bases, J shed 3 bases, and the junction held 8 bases outside the gene matches. CDR1 and CDR2 (germline): SGHAT, FQNNGV. The CDR3 totals 16 residues. CDR3 loop: CASSFGVAGAEETQYF. As DNA, the CDR3 is TGTGCCAGCAGCTTCGGAGTAGCGGGGGCCGAAGAGACCCAGTACTTC.

This clone was found many times. The chain employs TRBV9 and TRBJ2-3, with TRBD2 matching 11 bases. V trimming: 4 bases; J trimming: 5 bases; junction bases outside the gene matches: 9. Looked up from germline, CDR1 is SGDLS and CDR2 is YYNGEE. The CDR3 consists of 16 residues. The CDR3 DNA reads TGTGCCAGCAGCCCGACTAGCGGGGCCTCTGGAGATACGCAGTATTTT. Translation: CASSPTSGASGDTQYF. The full variable domain, rest sourced from reference TRBV9 and TRBJ2-3, is DSGVTQTPKHLITATGQRVTLRCSPRSGDLSVYWYQQSLDQGLQFLIQYYNGEERAKGNILERFSAQQFPDLHSELNLSSLELGDSALYFCASSPTSGASGDTQYFGPGTRLTVL.

A few counts support this clone. Since a much larger clone is just one base distant, this may be a read error. CDR3: CASSYSQAYEQYF. The CDR3 DNA reads as TGTGCCAGCAGTTATTCACAGGCCTACGAGCAGTACTTC. The chain employs TRBV6-9 and TRBJ2-7, with D possibly TRBD1 on 5 matching bases. CDR1 MNHGY and CDR2 SVAAGI come from the germline V gene. Trimming shortened V by 0 bases and J by 2 bases, and 5 bases separated the two germline ends. The CDR3 is 13 residues long.

In this sample, this clone turned up once. This may be a read error, as it is one base from a much larger clone. Within the sample, other DNA sequences also encode this same CDR3. The chain joins TRBV5-1 to TRBJ2-3; no clear D. CDR1 is SGHRS and CDR2 is YFSETQ in the germline V gene. The length of the CDR3 is 11 residues. In DNA form, the CDR3 reads TGCGCCAGCAGCTTGTCAGATACTCAGTATTTT. Protein product: CASSLSDTQYF.

This clone was counted ten times or more. The rearrangement joins TRBV2 to TRBJ2-1, with D maybe TRBD2 (6 bases). V was pared by 3 bases and J by 6 bases, with 21 bases between. The CDR3 has 17 amino acids. The germline V gene has CDR1 SNHLY and CDR2 FYNNEI. The CDR3 protein is CASSETSGVWGANEQFF. CDR3 DNA sequence: TGTGCCAGCAGTGAGACTAGTGGGGTATGGGGAGCCAATGAGCAGTTCTTC.

This clone was counted ten times or more. The CDR3 DNA is TGTGCCACCAGCAGAGATTGGGGACTAGCGCTTAGCACAGATACGCAGTATTTT. Its protein is CATSRDWGLALSTDTQYF. The rearrangement joins TRBV15 to TRBJ2-3; the match to TRBD2 covers 10 bases. The V gene's germline CDR1 is LNHNV and CDR2 YYDKDF (reference sequence). With 0 bases clipped from V and 0 bases from J, the junction kept 6 bases outside the gene matches. The CDR3 runs 18 residues.

This clone was seen repeatedly, ten times or more. This sequence joins TRBV7-9 and TRBJ2-1, with TRBD2 identical over 12 bases. V lost 6 bases and J lost 16; bases outside the gene matches: 10. CDR3 size: 13 residues. Germline V gene data show CDR1 as SEHNR and CDR2 as FQNEAQ (reference sequence). CDR3 loop: CASSPLAGGHLFF. The CDR3 DNA reads TGTGCCAGCAGTCCTCTAGCGGGGGGGCATCTCTTCTTC.

The sample holds many counts of this clone. The rearrangement links TRBV18 to TRBJ1-6; 8 bases are shared with TRBD1. Germline V gene data show CDR1 as KGHSH and CDR2 as LQKENI. V dropped 3 bases and J dropped 6; count of bases not matched to a gene: 4. There are 15 residues in the CDR3. CDR3 DNA: TGTGCCAGCTCACCGGGACAGGCTGGTAATTCACCCCTCCACTTT. As protein: CASSPGQAGNSPLHF. Drawing the rest from reference TRBV18 and TRBJ1-6, the complete variable domain is NAGVMQNPRHLVRRRGQEARLRCSPMKGHSHVYWYRQLPEEGLKFMVYLQKENIIDESGMPKERFSAEFPKEGPSILRIQQVVRGDSAAYFCASSPGQAGNSPLHFGNGTRLTVT.

This clone was found many times. This chain joins TRBV2 and TRBJ2-7; the D is unclear. The CDR3 has 11 residues. The germline CDR1 and CDR2 sequences are SNHLY and FYNNEI. V lost 4 bases and J 2 bases, leaving 3 bases between the germline ends. CDR3 sequence reads: CASSVAYEQYF. The CDR3 nucleotides read TGTGCCAGCAGTGTCGCCTACGAGCAGTACTTC.

In this sample, this clone turned up a few times. Just one base apart from a much larger clone, this may be a read error. This sequence joins TRBV6-4 and TRBJ2-1; 9 bases agree with TRBD2. Germline V gene data show CDR1 as MRHNA and CDR2 as SNTAGT. The CDR3 is 15 amino acids. V dropped 2 bases and J dropped 3; count of bases not matched to a gene: 2. The DNA of the CDR3 is TGTGCCAGCAGTGACAATAGCGGGGGCTACAATGAGCAGTTCTTC. Translating it yields CASSDNSGGYNEQFF.

Only a few counts were recorded for this clone. Possible read error: a much larger clone is one base away. The chain employs TRBV24-1 and TRBJ2-3; a possible D gene is TRBD1 (6 bases). The CDR3 loop spans 13 amino acids. CDR1 is KGHDR, CDR2 SFDVKD, per germline. This chain's CDR3 is CATSDRDTDTHYF. The CDR3 nucleotides are TGTGCCACCAGTGACAGGGACACAGATACGCATTATTTT.

This clone was observed a few times. The V call is TRBV19, the J call TRBJ2-1; 7 bases line up with TRBD1. Germline trimming cut 9 bases from V and 8 bases from J; bases unmatched to any gene: 10. Germline V lookup: CDR1 LNHDA, CDR2 SQIVND (reference sequence). This CDR3 has 13 residues. DNA for the CDR3: TGTGCCAGACAGGGGTCTGGTGTCTATGAGCAGTTCTTC. Amino acids: CARQGSGVYEQFF.